These 20 T cell receptor beta chains were sequenced from one sample in a study of T cell responses to AZD1222 COVID-19 vaccine. Sequenced by immunoSEQ multiplex PCR; TCRdb stores in-frame clones only, minus some. The table includes 100,000 to 130,000 clones, just over 90% detected once. The source was peripheral blood, collected 28 days after the second AZD1222 dose. The receptor source for this set is an adult who received the AZD1222 COVID-19 vaccine.

This rearrangement joins TRBV29-1 to TRBJ2-6, with D hard to call. Germline loops: CDR1 SQVTM, CDR2 ANQGSEA. CDR3 length equals 15 residues. Trimming stripped 1 base from V and 0 bases from J, with 7 bases between. CDR3 protein: CSVEGDRSGANVLTF. CDR3 DNA: TGCAGCGTTGAAGGTGACCGCTCTGGGGCCAACGTCCTGACTTTC.

The chain carries TRBV7-2 and TRBJ2-3; weak D call: TRBD2 (6 bases). The germline V gene has CDR1 SGHTA and CDR2 FQGNSA. The CDR3 is made up of 16 amino acids. V was shortened by 1 base and J by 0 bases, with 11 bases between the two germline ends. Here the CDR3 reads CASSLVSGTSTDTQYF. The CDR3 DNA reads TGTGCCAGCAGCTTAGTTTCCGGGACTAGCACAGATACGCAGTATTTT.

The chain carries TRBV6-5 and TRBJ2-7; D call uncertain. CDR3 size: 16 residues. Germline assignment: CDR1 MNHEY and CDR2 SVGAGI. V was pared by 0 bases and J by 4 bases, with 16 bases between. CDR3 sequence reads: CASSYSIGMVAYEQYF. CDR3 coding DNA: TGTGCCAGCAGTTACTCGATAGGTATGGTAGCTTACGAGCAGTACTTC.

The chain employs TRBV7-9 and TRBJ1-3; D not resolved. The CDR3 is made up of 15 amino acids. Germline V lookup: CDR1 SEHNR, CDR2 FQNEAQ (reference sequence). The V gene lost 0 bases and the J gene lost 4 bases, with 10 bases spanning the gap. CDR3 sequence reads: CASSLASRLGNTIYF. In nucleotides, the CDR3 is TGTGCCAGCAGCTTAGCCAGCCGTCTGGGAAACACCATATATTTT.

The CDR3 DNA reads TGCGCCAGCAGCTTGGGGGCAGGGGGCGAGGGGCCCCTCCACTTT. It is translated as CASSLGAGGEGPLHF. The chain recombines TRBV5-1 with TRBJ1-6; 8 bases are shared with TRBD1. Germline loops: CDR1 SGHRS, CDR2 YFSETQ. The J segment lost 13 bases and the V segment lost 0 bases, leaving 9 bases of the junction unmatched. The CDR3 contains 15 residues.

J is TRBJ2-1 and V is TRBV11-2, with D tentatively TRBD2 (5 bases). CDR1 SGHAT and CDR2 FQNNGV come from the germline V gene. This CDR3 contains 16 residues. V was trimmed by 5 bases and J by 0 bases, leaving 14 bases between them. As DNA, the CDR3 is TGTGCCAGCAGCCTTTTCAGCACTAGCTCCTACAATGAGCAGTTCTTC. It specifies CASSLFSTSSYNEQFF.

This chain joins TRBV5-1 and TRBJ2-1; D may be TRBD2 (5 bases). Germline V gives CDR1 SGHRS, CDR2 YFSETQ. The CDR3 sequence is 12 residues long. Trimming left V 2 bases short and J 10 bases short, with 10 bases between. The CDR3 region has the DNA TGCGCCAGCAGCTTCGGAGGTCGGGAGCAGTTCTTC. Residues: CASSFGGREQFF. The full variable domain, rest sourced from reference TRBV5-1 and TRBJ2-1, is KAGVTQTPRYLIKTRGQQVTLSCSPISGHRSVSWYQQTPGQGLQFLFEYFSETQRNKGNFPGRFSGRQFSNSRSEMNVSTLELGDSALYLCASSFGGREQFFGPGTRLTVL.

J is TRBJ2-2 and V is TRBV9; 7 bases are a match to TRBD2. Germline-derived CDR1 and CDR2 are SGDLS and YYNGEE. With V trimmed by 6 bases and J by 3 bases, 2 bases remained unmatched. This CDR3 comprises 13 residues. The CDR3 DNA is TGTGCCAGCAAACTAGCGCACACCGGGGAGCTGTTTTTT. Protein product: CASKLAHTGELFF.

V is TRBV13 and J is TRBJ2-1; 11 nucleotides align to TRBD2. Trimming removed 4 bases from V and 1 base from J; junction bases left unmatched: 3. Germline lookup yields CDR1 PRHDT and CDR2 FYEKMQ (reference sequence). The CDR3 contains 16 residues. The CDR3 sequence is CASSSRLAGSYNEQFF. CDR3 DNA sequence: TGTGCCAGCAGCTCACGACTAGCGGGGTCCTACAATGAGCAGTTCTTC.

The genes are TRBV18 and TRBJ2-1; 8 positions match TRBD2. Germline V gives CDR1 KGHSH, CDR2 LQKENI. This CDR3 spans 16 amino acids. V lost 3 bases and J lost 1; bases outside the gene matches: 5. CDR3 in amino acids: CASSPPGGRSYNEQFF. In DNA form, the CDR3 reads TGTGCCAGCTCACCTCCGGGCGGGAGGTCCTACAATGAGCAGTTCTTC.

The chain uses TRBV28 and TRBJ2-7, with D possibly being TRBD2 (6 bases). CDR3 size: 15 residues. The germline V gene encodes CDR1 MDHEN and CDR2 SYDVKM. Trimming removed 5 bases from V and 2 bases from J, with 16 bases in between. The CDR3 nucleotides are TGTGCCAGCAGTCCCGTGGCAGGAGGGCCCTACGAGCAGTACTTC. This sequence encodes CASSPVAGGPYEQYF.

As regards this clone: Other DNA sequences of this sample code for an identical CDR3. The genes are TRBV18 and TRBJ1-5; 8 bases are shared with TRBD1. Trimming cost V 2 bases and J 6 bases; bases outside gene matches: 3. Per the germline V gene, CDR1 is KGHSH and CDR2 is LQKENI. CDR3 size: 14 residues. The CDR3 here is CASSPDRGGQPQHF. The CDR3 coding sequence is TGTGCCAGCTCACCAGACAGGGGCGGTCAGCCCCAGCATTTT.

In regard to this clone: One end of the junction varies from germline; a read error may be responsible. The CDR3 bases are TGTGCCGGCAGCCAAGCGGGGACAGTACCCTATAATTCACCCCTCCACTTT. It yields the protein CAGSQAGTVPYNSPLHF. The rearrangement joins TRBV14 to TRBJ1-6; 7 bases line up with TRBD1. The germline V gene has CDR1 SGHDN and CDR2 FVKESK. This CDR3 has 17 residues.

The chain joins TRBV15 to TRBJ2-3, with a tentative D call TRBD1 (6 bases). Trimming removed 4 bases at V and 2 bases at J, with 13 bases between. The CDR3 is made up of 15 amino acids. In germline, CDR1 is LNHNV, CDR2 YYDKDF (reference sequence). In DNA, the CDR3 is TGTGCCACCAGCAAACAGGGATGGTACACAGATACGCAGTATTTT. Amino acids: CATSKQGWYTDTQYF.

The chain is built from TRBV7-9 and TRBJ2-7; weak D call: TRBD2 (5 bases). Germline values: CDR1 SEHNR, CDR2 FQNEAQ (reference sequence). Between the trimmed V and J ends, which lost 1 base and 5 bases, there was a span of 6 bases. The CDR3 runs 12 residues. Written as DNA, the CDR3 is TGTGCCAGCAGCTTAGTCGGGGACGAGCAGTACTTC. Amino acid sequence: CASSLVGDEQYF.

The chain employs TRBV20-1 and TRBJ2-4; D call uncertain. Germline assignment: CDR1 DFQATT and CDR2 SNEGSKA (reference sequence). Trimming shortened V by 2 bases and J by 7 bases, and 3 bases separated the two germline ends. The CDR3 consists of 10 residues. The CDR3 DNA reads TGCAGTGCTAGAAGGAACATTCAGTACTTC. It is translated as CSARRNIQYF.

In DNA form, the CDR3 reads TGTGCCAGCGAGGTAGAGCAGGGTTATGGCTACACCTTC. Protein product: CASEVEQGYGYTF. The rearrangement uses TRBV7-9 and TRBJ1-2, with D possibly being TRBD1 (5 bases). The CDR3 runs 13 residues. Germline-derived CDR1 and CDR2 are SEHNR and FQNEAQ (reference sequence). V was cut by 8 bases and J by 5 bases, with 15 bases left in between.

The chain uses TRBV9 and TRBJ1-3; D remains unclear. V gave up 0 bases and J gave up 0 bases, with 10 bases separating them. CDR1 is SGDLS and CDR2 is YYNGEE in the germline V gene. The CDR3 totals 16 residues. CDR3 loop: CASSVEALVSGNTIYF. The CDR3 nucleotides read TGTGCCAGCAGCGTAGAAGCGTTAGTCTCTGGAAACACCATATATTTT.

This rearrangement joins TRBV5-1 to TRBJ1-4; no clear D. Trimming took 0 bases from V and 4 from J, leaving 7 bases between them. The CDR3 loop spans 14 amino acids. From germline, CDR1 is SGHRS and CDR2 YFSETQ. This CDR3 is CASSLDVDNEKLFF. CDR3 coding DNA: TGCGCCAGCAGCTTGGACGTCGATAATGAAAAACTGTTTTTT.

The V call is TRBV18, the J call TRBJ1-4; 8 nucleotides agree with TRBD1. The CDR3 runs 15 residues. V trimming: 5 bases; J trimming: 3 bases; junction bases outside the gene matches: 5. Germline assignment: CDR1 KGHSH and CDR2 LQKENI. The CDR3 DNA follows: TGTGCCAGCTCATCAGGACAGGGTCCTAATGAAAAACTGTTTTTT. Protein sequence: CASSSGQGPNEKLFF.